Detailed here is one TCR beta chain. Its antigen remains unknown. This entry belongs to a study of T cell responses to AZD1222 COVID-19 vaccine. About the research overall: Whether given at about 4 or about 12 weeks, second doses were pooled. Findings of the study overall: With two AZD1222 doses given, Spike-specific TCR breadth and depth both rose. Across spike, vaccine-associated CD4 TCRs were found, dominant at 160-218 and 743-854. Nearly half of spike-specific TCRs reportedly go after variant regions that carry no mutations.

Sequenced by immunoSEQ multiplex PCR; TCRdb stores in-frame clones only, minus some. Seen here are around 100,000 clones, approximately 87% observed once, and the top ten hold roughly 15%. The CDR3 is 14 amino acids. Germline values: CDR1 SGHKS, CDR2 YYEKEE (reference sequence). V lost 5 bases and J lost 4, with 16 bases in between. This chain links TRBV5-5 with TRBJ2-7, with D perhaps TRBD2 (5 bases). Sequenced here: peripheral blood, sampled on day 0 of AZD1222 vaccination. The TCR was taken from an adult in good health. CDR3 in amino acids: CASSPSSGSYEQYF. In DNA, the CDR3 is TGTGCCAGCAGTCCTAGCTCAGGTTCTTACGAGCAGTACTTC.